These 11 T cell receptor beta chains came from one sample sequenced in a study of cytomegalovirus exposure and HLA in healthy donors. PCR used 60 Vbeta primers and 13 Jbeta primers. The table came from immunoSEQ multiplex PCR; TCRdb's copy has only in-frame clones and leaves some out. The sample includes 150,000 to 200,000 clones, 75% to 90% of them seen just once. Source material: PBMCs. These receptors were collected from a boy aged 2 to 10 in good health and CMV-seronegative.

CDR3: CAWSKMGANQPQHF. For the CDR3, the DNA is TGTGCCTGGAGTAAGATGGGGGCGAATCAGCCCCAGCATTTT. The genes are TRBV30 and TRBJ1-5; D might be TRBD1 (6 bases). The V end lost 2 bases, the J end lost 4 bases, and 12 bases lay between the germline ends. CDR3 length equals 14 residues. The V gene's germline CDR1 is GTSNPN and CDR2 SVGIG (reference sequence).

This clone was seen a handful of times. This rearrangement joins TRBV7-9 to TRBJ1-1; D ambiguous. The CDR3 covers 14 residues. From germline, CDR1 is SEHNR and CDR2 FQNEAQ (reference sequence). V lost 3 bases to trimming and J lost 2 bases, with 10 bases between them. The DNA of the CDR3 is TGTGCCAGCAGCTTCTCAGGTGGAAACACTGAAGCTTTCTTT. Protein product: CASSFSGGNTEAFF.

The chain is built from TRBV6-1 and TRBJ1-1; 7 bases align to TRBD1. CDR1 and CDR2 from the germline V gene are MNHNS and SASEGT. This CDR3 is 17 amino acids long. Trimming took 1 base from V and 1 from J; bases not matched to a gene: 9. CDR3: CASSEERDRAANTEAFF. The CDR3 coding sequence is TGTGCCAGCAGTGAAGAGAGAGACAGGGCCGCGAACACTGAAGCTTTCTTT.

V gene TRBV19 combines with J gene TRBJ1-1, with TRBD1 as a possible D gene (5 bases). The V end lost 8 bases, the J end lost 9 bases, and 19 bases lay between the germline ends. Germline-derived CDR1 and CDR2 are LNHDA and SQIVND (reference sequence). The CDR3 is 13 amino acids. DNA for the CDR3: TGTGCCAGTCGCCCCGGGGGTGGGGAGAAAGCTTTCTTT. Its protein product is CASRPGGGEKAFF.

CDR3 sequence: CASSLVLGDYNEQFF. In nucleotides, the CDR3 is TGCGCCAGCAGCTTGGTTTTAGGAGATTACAATGAGCAGTTCTTC. The chain joins TRBV5-1 to TRBJ2-1; D gene ambiguous. CDR3 size: 15 residues. CDR1 SGHRS and CDR2 YFSETQ come from the germline V gene. V lost 0 bases and J 4 bases, leaving 11 bases between the germline ends. The full variable domain, in which reference TRBV5-1 and TRBJ2-1 provide the parts outside the CDR3, is KAGVTQTPRYLIKTRGQQVTLSCSPISGHRSVSWYQQTPGQGLQFLFEYFSETQRNKGNFPGRFSGRQFSNSRSEMNVSTLELGDSALYLCASSLVLGDYNEQFFGPGTRLTVL.

This sequence joins TRBV6-1 and TRBJ2-7; 7 bases map to TRBD2. There are 14 residues in the CDR3. CDR1 and CDR2 (germline): MNHNS, SASEGT. Trimming at V came to 10 bases and at J to 2 bases, leaving 11 bases not matched to a gene. Written as DNA, the CDR3 is TGTGCCACCAAAGAGGTCCTAGCGGCCTACGAGCAGTACTTC. Translating it yields CATKEVLAAYEQYF.

This chain links TRBV11-1 with TRBJ2-3; 8 bases match TRBD2. The CDR3 is made up of 16 amino acids. J gave up 2 bases and V 5 bases, and 9 bases lay outside the gene matches. CDR1 is SGHAT, CDR2 FQDESV, per germline (reference sequence). CDR3 region: CASSRGVTSVTDTQYF. For the CDR3, the DNA is TGTGCCAGCAGCCGGGGGGTGACTAGCGTCACAGATACGCAGTATTTT.

The chain carries TRBV7-2 and TRBJ2-3; no clear D gene. CDR1 and CDR2 from the germline V gene are SGHTA and FQGNSA. Trimming stripped 4 bases from V and 8 bases from J, with 13 bases between. The CDR3 totals 13 residues. The CDR3 sequence is CASSSIAVGTQYF. CDR3 sequence (DNA): TGTGCCAGCAGCTCAATAGCCGTCGGTACGCAGTATTTT.

This chain joins TRBV9 and TRBJ2-7, with 9 bases lining up with TRBD1. There are 15 residues in the CDR3. V dropped 0 bases and J dropped 5; count of bases not matched to a gene: 6. The germline gives CDR1 SGDLS, CDR2 YYNGEE. CDR3 residues: CASSVGGDRVHEQYF. The CDR3 coding sequence is TGTGCCAGCAGCGTAGGAGGGGACAGGGTACACGAGCAGTACTTC.

The rearrangement uses TRBV9 and TRBJ1-1, with D hard to call. The CDR3 is 14 residues long. CDR1 is SGDLS and CDR2 is YYNGEE in the germline V gene. With 0 bases removed from V and 0 bases from J, the gap between germline ends came to 6 bases. For the CDR3, the DNA is TGTGCCAGCAGCGTAGCAACTGTGAACACTGAAGCTTTCTTT. It encodes CASSVATVNTEAFF.

The gene calls are TRBV5-1 and TRBJ2-2; D may be TRBD1 (6 bases). CDR3 size: 16 residues. Trimming cost V 0 bases and J 4 bases, with 13 bases left between them. Germline values: CDR1 SGHRS, CDR2 YFSETQ. The CDR3 bases are TGCGCCAGCAGCTTGGTATTGACAGGAACCACCGGGGAGCTGTTTTTT. It codes for CASSLVLTGTTGELFF.